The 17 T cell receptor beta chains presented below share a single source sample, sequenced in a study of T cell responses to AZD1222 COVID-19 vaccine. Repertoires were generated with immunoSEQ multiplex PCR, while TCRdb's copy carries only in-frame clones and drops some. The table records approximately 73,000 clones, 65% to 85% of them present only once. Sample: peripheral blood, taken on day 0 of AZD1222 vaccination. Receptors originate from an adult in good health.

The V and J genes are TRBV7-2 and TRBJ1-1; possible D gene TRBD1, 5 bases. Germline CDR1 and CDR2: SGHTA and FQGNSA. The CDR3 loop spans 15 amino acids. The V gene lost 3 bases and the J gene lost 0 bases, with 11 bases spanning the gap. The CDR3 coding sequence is TGTGCCAGCAGCTTCGCCGGGGCAGTGAACACTGAAGCTTTCTTT. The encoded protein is CASSFAGAVNTEAFF.

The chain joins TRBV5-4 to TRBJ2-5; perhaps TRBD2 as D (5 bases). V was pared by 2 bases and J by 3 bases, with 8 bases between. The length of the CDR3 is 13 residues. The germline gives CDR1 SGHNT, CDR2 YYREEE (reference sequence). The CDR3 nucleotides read TGTGCCAGCAGCTTTTCCGGGGAAGAGACCCAGTACTTC. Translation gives CASSFSGEETQYF.

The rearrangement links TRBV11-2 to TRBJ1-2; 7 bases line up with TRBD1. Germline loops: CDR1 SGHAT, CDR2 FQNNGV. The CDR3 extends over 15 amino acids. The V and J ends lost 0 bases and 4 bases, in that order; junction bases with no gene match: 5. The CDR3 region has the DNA TGTGCCAGCAGCTTAGATCATGGGACAGTCTATGGCTACACCTTC. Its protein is CASSLDHGTVYGYTF.

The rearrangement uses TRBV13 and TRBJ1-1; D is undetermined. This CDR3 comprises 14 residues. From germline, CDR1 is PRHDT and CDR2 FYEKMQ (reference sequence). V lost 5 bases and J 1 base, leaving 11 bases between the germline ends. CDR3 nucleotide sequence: TGTGCCAGCAGCGATAGTCGGGGGAACACTGAAGCTTTCTTT. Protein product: CASSDSRGNTEAFF.

CDR3 residues: CASSPSWGITNQPQHF. As DNA, the CDR3 is TGTGCCAGCAGTCCCTCCTGGGGTATAACCAATCAGCCCCAGCATTTT. The rearrangement uses TRBV27 and TRBJ1-5; D gene ambiguous. The CDR3 has 16 amino acids. The germline V gene encodes CDR1 MNHEY and CDR2 SMNVEV (reference sequence). Trimming stripped 5 bases from V and 3 bases from J, with 17 bases between.

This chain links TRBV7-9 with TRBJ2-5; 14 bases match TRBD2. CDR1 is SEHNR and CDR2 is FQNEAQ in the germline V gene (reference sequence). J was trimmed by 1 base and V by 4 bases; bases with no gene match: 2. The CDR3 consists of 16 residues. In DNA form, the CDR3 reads TGTGCCAGCAGCTACGGACTAGCGGGGGGCCAAGAGACCCAGTACTTC. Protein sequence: CASSYGLAGGQETQYF.

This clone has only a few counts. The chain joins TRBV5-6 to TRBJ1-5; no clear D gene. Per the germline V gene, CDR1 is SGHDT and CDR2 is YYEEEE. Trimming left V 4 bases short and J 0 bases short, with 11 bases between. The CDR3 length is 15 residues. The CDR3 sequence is CASSLTPDSNQPQHF. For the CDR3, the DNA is TGTGCCAGCAGCCTCACTCCGGATAGCAATCAGCCCCAGCATTTT.

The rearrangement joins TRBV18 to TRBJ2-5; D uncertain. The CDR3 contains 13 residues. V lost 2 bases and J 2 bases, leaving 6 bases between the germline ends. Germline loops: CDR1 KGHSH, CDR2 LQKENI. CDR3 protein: CASSPTVQETQYF. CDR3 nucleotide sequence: TGTGCCAGCTCACCAACGGTACAAGAGACCCAGTACTTC.

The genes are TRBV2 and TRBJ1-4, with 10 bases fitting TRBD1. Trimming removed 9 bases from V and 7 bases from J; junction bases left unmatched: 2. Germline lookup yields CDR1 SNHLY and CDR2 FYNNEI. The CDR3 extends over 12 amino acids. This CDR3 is CASRDRGEKLFF. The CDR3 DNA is TGTGCCAGTCGGGACAGGGGTGAAAAACTGTTTTTT.

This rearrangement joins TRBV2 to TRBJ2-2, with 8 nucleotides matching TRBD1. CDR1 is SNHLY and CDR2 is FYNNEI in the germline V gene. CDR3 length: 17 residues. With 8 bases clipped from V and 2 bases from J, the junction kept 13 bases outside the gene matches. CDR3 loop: CASGRDRQEANTGELFF. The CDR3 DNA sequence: TGTGCCAGCGGACGGGACAGGCAAGAAGCCAACACCGGGGAGCTGTTTTTT.

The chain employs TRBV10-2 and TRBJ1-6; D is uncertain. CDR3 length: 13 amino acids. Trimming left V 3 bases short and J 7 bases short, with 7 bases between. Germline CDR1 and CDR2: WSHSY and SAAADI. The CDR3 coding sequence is TGCGCCAGCAGTGATACGGAAAATTCACCCCTCCACTTT. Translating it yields CASSDTENSPLHF.

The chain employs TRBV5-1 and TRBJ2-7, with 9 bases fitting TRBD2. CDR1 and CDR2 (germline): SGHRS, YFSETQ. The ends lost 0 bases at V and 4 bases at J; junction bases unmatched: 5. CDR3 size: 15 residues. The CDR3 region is CASSLEGSGGYEQYF. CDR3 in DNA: TGCGCCAGCAGCTTGGAGGGTAGCGGGGGATACGAGCAGTACTTC.

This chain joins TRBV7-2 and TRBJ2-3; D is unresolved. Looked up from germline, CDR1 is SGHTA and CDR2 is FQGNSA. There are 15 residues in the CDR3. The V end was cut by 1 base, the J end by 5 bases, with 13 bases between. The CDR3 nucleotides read TGTGCCAGCAGCTTAGACCCCCCCCCACGAGATACGCAGTATTTT. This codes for CASSLDPPPRDTQYF.

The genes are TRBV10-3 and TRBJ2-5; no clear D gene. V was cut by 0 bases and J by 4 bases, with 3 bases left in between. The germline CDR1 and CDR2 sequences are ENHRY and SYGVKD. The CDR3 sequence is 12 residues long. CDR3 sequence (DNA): TGTGCCATCAGTGAGTCGTCAGAGACCCAGTACTTC. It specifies CAISESSETQYF.

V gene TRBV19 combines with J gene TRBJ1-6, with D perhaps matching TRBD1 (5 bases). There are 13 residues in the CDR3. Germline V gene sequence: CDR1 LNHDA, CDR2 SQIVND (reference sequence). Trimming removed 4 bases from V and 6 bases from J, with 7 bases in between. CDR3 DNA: TGTGCCAGTAGTACTGGGGGTAATTCACCCCTCCACTTT. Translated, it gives CASSTGGNSPLHF.

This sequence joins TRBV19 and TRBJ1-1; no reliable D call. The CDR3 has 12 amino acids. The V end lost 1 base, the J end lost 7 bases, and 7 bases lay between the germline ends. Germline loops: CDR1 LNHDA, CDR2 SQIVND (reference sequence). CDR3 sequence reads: CASSIGLSEAFF. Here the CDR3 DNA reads TGTGCCAGTAGTATAGGTCTAAGTGAAGCTTTCTTT.

CDR3 bases: TGTGCCAGCAGGGGGACAGGGTTCACTGAAGCTTTCTTT. This encodes CASRGTGFTEAFF. This chain connects TRBV2 to TRBJ1-1; 9 nucleotides line up with TRBD1. The germline gives CDR1 SNHLY, CDR2 FYNNEI. The CDR3 consists of 13 residues. Trimming at V came to 6 bases and at J to 4 bases, leaving 3 bases not matched to a gene.